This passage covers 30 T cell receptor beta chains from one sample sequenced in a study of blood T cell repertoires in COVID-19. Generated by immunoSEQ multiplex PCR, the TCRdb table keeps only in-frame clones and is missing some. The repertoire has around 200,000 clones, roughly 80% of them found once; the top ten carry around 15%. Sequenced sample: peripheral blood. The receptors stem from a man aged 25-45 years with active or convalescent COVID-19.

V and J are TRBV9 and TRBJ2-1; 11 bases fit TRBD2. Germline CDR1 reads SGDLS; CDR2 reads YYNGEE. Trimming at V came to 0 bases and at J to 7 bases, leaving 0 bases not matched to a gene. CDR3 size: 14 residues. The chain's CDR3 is CASSVGTSGNEQFF. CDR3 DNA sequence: TGTGCCAGCAGCGTAGGGACTAGCGGGAATGAGCAGTTCTTC.

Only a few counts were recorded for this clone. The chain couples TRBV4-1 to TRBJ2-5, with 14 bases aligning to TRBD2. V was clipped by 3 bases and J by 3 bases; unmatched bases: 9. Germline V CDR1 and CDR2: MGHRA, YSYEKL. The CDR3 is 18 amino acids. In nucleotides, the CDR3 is TGCGCCAGCAGCCATAGGGGACTAGCGGGGGTTGAAGAAGAGACCCAGTACTTC. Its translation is CASSHRGLAGVEEETQYF.

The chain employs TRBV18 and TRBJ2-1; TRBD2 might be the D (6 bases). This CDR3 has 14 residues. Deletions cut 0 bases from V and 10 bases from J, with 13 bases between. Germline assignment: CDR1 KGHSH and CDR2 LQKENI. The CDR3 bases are TGTGCCAGCTCACCACCGGGGAGTGGGGGGGAGCAGTTCTTC. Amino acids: CASSPPGSGGEQFF. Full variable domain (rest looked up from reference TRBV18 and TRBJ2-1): NAGVMQNPRHLVRRRGQEARLRCSPMKGHSHVYWYRQLPEEGLKFMVYLQKENIIDESGMPKERFSAEFPKEGPSILRIQQVVRGDSAAYFCASSPPGSGGEQFFGPGTRLTVL.

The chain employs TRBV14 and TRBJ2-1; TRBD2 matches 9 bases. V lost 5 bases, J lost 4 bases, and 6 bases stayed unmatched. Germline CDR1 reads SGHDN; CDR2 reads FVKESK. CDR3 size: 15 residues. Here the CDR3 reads CASSNPSGTYNEQFF. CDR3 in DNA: TGTGCCAGCAGCAACCCTAGCGGGACGTACAATGAGCAGTTCTTC.

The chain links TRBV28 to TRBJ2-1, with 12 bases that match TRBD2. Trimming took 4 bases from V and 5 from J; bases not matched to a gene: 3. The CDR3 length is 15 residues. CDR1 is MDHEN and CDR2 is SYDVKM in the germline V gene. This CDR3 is CASSSSGGDHNEQFF. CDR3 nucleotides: TGTGCCAGCAGTTCTAGCGGGGGGGACCACAATGAGCAGTTCTTC.

CDR3 sequence reads: CAWSFRGGSYEQYF. The CDR3 DNA reads TGTGCCTGGAGCTTCCGGGGGGGATCCTACGAGCAGTACTTC. J is TRBJ2-7 and V is TRBV30, with 8 bases lining up with TRBD2. CDR3 length equals 14 residues. Unmatched junction bases numbered 5, after V lost 3 bases and J lost 1 base. Germline values: CDR1 GTSNPN, CDR2 SVGIG (reference sequence).

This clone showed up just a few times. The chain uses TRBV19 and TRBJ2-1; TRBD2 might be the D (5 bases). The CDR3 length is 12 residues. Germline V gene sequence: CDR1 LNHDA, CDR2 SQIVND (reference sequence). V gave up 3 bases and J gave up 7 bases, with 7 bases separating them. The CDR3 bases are TGTGCCAGTAGTATGAGGGAAAATGAGCAGTTCTTC. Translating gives CASSMRENEQFF.

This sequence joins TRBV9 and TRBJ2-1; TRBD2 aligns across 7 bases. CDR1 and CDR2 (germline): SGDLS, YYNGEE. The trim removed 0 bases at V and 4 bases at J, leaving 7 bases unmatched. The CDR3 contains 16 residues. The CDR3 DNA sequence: TGTGCCAGCAGCGTAGCGGGAGGACCGCAATACAATGAGCAGTTCTTC. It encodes CASSVAGGPQYNEQFF.

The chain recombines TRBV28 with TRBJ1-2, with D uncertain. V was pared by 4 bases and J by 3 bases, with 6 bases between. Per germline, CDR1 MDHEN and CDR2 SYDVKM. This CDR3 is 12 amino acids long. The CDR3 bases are TGTGCCAGCAGTTCGTCGGACTATGGCTACACCTTC. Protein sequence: CASSSSDYGYTF.

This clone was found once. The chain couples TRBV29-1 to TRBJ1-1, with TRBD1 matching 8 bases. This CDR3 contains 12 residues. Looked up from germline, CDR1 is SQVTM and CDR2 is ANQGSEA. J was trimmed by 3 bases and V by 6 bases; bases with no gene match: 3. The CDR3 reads CSVQGGDTEAFF. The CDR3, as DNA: TGCAGCGTACAGGGGGGAGACACTGAAGCTTTCTTT.

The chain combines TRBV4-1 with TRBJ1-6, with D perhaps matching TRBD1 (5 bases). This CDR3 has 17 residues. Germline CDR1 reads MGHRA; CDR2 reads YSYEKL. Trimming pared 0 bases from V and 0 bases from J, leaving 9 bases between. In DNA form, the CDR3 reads TGCGCCAGCAGCCAAGATATAGGGGACTCCTATAATTCACCCCTCCACTTT. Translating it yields CASSQDIGDSYNSPLHF.

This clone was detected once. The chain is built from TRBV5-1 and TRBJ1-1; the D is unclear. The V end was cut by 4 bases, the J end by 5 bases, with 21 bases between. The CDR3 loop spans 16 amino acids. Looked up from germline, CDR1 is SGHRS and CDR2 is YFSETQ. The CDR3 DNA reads TGCGCCAGCAGCGCTGCACGCGGCGGGGATGGGACTGAAGCTTTCTTT. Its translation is CASSAARGGDGTEAFF. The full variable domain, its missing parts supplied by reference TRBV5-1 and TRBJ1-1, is KAGVTQTPRYLIKTRGQQVTLSCSPISGHRSVSWYQQTPGQGLQFLFEYFSETQRNKGNFPGRFSGRQFSNSRSEMNVSTLELGDSALYLCASSAARGGDGTEAFFGQGTRLTVV.

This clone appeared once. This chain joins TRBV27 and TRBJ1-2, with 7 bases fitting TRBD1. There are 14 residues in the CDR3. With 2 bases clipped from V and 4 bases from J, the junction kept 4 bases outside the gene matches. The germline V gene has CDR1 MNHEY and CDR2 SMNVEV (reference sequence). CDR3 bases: TGTGCCAGCAGTTTAAAAGGGGGCGTCTATGGCTACACCTTC. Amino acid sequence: CASSLKGGVYGYTF.

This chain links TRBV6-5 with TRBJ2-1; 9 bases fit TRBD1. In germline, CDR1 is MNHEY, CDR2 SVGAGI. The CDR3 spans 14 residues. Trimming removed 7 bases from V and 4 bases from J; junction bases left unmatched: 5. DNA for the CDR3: TGTGCCAGCACCGAAGGGACAGGGTACAATGAGCAGTTCTTC. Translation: CASTEGTGYNEQFF.

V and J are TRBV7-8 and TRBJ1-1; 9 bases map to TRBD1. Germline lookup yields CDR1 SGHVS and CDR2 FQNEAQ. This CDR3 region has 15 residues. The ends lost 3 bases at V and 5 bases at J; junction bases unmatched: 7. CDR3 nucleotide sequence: TGTGCCAGCAGCTTGTCCGGGACAGGGTGGACTGAAGCTTTCTTT. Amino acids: CASSLSGTGWTEAFF.

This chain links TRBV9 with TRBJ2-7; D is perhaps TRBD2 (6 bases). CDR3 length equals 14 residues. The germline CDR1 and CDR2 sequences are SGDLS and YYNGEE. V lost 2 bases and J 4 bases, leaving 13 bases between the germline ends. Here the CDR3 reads CASSVGGAAYEQYF. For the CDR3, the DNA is TGTGCCAGCAGCGTCGGCGGGGCAGCATACGAGCAGTACTTC.

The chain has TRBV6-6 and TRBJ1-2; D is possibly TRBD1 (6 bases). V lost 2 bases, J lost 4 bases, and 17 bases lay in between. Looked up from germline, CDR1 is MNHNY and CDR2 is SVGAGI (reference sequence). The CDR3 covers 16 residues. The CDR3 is CASSYDRGGSLYGYTF. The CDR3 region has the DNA TGTGCCAGCAGTTACGATAGGGGGGGGAGCCTCTATGGCTACACCTTC.

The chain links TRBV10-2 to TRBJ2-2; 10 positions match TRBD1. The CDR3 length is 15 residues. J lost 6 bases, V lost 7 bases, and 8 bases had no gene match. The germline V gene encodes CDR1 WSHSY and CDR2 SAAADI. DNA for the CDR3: TGCGCCAGCACCCGGACAGGGGGTTACTCCGGGGAGCTGTTTTTT. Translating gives CASTRTGGYSGELFF.

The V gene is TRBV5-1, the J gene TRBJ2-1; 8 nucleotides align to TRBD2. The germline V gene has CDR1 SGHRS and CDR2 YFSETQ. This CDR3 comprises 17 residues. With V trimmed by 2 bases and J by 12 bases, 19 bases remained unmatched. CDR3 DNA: TGCGCCAGCAGCTTAAGTGGGCGGGAGGAGGGCTCCGAGGGGCAGTTCTTC. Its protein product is CASSLSGREEGSEGQFF.

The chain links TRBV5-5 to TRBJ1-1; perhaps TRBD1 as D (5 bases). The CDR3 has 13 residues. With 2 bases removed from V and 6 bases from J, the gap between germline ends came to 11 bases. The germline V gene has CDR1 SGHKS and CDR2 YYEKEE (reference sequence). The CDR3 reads CASSLGDRSEAFF. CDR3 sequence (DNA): TGTGCCAGCAGCTTAGGGGATCGGTCTGAAGCTTTCTTT.

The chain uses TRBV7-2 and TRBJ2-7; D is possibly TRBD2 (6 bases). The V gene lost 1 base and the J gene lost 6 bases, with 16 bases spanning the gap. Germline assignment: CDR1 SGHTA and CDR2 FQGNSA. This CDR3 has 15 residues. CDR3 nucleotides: TGTGCCAGCAGCTTAGATGGGGGACTGGGGGTCGAGCAGTACTTC. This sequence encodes CASSLDGGLGVEQYF.

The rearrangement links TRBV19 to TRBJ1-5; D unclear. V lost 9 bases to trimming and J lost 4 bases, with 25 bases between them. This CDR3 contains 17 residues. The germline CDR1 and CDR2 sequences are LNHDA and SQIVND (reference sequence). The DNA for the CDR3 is TGTGCCAGCAATGAGGGAGGATCACCCGGCGGAAATCAGCCCCAGCATTTT. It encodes CASNEGGSPGGNQPQHF.

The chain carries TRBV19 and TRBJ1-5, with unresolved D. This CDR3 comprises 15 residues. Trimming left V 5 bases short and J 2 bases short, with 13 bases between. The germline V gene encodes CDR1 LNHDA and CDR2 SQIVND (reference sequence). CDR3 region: CASSFGFHGNQPQHF. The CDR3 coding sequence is TGTGCCAGTAGTTTCGGGTTTCACGGCAATCAGCCCCAGCATTTT.

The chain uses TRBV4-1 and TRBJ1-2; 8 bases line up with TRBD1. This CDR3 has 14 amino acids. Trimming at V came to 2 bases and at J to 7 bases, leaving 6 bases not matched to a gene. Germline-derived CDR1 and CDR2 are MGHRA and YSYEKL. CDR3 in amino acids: CASSQPGQASGYTF. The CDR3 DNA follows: TGCGCCAGCAGCCAACCGGGACAGGCGTCTGGCTACACCTTC.

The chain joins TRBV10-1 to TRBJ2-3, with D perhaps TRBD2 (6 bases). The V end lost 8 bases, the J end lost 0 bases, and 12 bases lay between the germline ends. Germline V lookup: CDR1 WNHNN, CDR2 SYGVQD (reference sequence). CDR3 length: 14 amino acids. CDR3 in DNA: TGCGCCAGCGGGGGGTCCTCTAGCACAGATACGCAGTATTTT. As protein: CASGGSSSTDTQYF.

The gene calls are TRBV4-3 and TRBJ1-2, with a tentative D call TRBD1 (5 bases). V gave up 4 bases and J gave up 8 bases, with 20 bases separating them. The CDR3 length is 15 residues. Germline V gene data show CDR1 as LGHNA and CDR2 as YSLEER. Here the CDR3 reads CASSRPGMGGDGYTF. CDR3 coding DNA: TGCGCCAGCAGCCGGCCAGGGATGGGGGGGGACGGCTACACCTTC.

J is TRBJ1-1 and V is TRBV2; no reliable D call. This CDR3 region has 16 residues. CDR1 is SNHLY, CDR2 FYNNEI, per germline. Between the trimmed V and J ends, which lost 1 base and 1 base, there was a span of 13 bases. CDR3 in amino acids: CASSEGADRGNTEAFF. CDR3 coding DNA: TGTGCCAGCAGTGAAGGTGCCGATAGAGGGAACACTGAAGCTTTCTTT.

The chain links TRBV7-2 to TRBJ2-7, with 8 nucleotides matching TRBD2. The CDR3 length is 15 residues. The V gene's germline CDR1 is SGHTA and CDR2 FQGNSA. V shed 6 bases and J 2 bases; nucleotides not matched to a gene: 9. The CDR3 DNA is TGTGCCAGCAGGTTGACTAGCGTGACTCCCTACGAGCAGTACTTC. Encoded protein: CASRLTSVTPYEQYF.

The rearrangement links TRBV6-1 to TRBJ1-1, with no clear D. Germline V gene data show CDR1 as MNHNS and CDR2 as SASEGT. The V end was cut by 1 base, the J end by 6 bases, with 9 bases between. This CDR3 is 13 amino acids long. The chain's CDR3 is CASSEGRVAEAFF. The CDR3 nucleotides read TGTGCCAGCAGTGAAGGGCGGGTGGCTGAAGCTTTCTTT.

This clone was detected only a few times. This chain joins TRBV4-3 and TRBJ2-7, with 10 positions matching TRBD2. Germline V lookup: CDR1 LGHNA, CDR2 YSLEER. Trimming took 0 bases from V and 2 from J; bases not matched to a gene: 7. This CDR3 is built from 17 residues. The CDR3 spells CASSQEWLAGAAYEQYF. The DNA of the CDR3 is TGCGCCAGCAGCCAAGAATGGCTAGCGGGAGCTGCCTACGAGCAGTACTTC.